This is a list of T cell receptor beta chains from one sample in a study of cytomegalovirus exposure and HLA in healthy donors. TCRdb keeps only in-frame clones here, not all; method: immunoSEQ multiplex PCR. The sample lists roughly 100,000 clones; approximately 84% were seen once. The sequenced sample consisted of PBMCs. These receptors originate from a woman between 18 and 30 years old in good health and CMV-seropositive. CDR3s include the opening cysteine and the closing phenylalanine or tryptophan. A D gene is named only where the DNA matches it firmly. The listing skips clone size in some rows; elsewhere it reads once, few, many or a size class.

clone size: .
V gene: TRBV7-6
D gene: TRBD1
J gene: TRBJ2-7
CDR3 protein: CASSLGDSPTYEQYF
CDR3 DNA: TGTGCCAGCAGCTTAGGGGACAGCCCGACCTACGAGCAGTACTTC

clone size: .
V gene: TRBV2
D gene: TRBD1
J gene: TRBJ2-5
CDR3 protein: CASSETGISRETQYF
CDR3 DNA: TGTGCCAGCAGTGAGACAGGGATCAGCCGAGAGACCCAGTACTTC

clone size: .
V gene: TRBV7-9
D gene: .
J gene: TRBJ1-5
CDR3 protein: CASSPGLGGRHQPQHF
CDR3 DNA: TGTGCCAGCAGCCCGGGCCTAGGAGGTCGCCATCAGCCCCAGCATTTT

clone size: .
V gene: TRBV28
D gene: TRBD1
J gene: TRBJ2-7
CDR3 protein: CASSLRTGISLNEQYF
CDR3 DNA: TGTGCCAGCAGTTTGAGGACAGGGATTTCTTTAAACGAGCAGTACTTC

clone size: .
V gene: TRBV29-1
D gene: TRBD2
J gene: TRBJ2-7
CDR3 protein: CSAVGEMAGGPVGYEQYF
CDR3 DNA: TGCAGCGCTGTTGGGGAGATGGCGGGAGGGCCTGTTGGCTACGAGCAGTACTTC

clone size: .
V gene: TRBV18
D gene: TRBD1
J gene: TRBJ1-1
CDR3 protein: CASSPLLLTGGEEAFF
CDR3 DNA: TGTGCCAGCTCACCACTCCTACTGACAGGGGGGGAGGAAGCTTTCTTT

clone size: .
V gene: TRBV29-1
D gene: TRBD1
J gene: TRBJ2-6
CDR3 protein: CSVGGQGFPGANVLTF
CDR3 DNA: TGCAGCGTTGGGGGACAGGGGTTCCCTGGGGCCAACGTCCTGACTTTC

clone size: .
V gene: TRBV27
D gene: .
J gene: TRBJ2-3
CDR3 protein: CASSTLTGPEDTQYF
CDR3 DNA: TGTGCCAGCAGTACCCTCACAGGTCCCGAGGATACGCAGTATTTT

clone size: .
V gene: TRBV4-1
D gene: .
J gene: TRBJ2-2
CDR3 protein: CASSQQVSNTGELFF
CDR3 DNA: TGCGCCAGCAGCCAACAGGTTTCGAACACCGGGGAGCTGTTTTTT

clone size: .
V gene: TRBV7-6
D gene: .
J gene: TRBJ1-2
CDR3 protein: CASSPHDTYGYTF
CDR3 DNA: TGTGCCAGCAGCCCCCACGACACCTATGGCTACACCTTC

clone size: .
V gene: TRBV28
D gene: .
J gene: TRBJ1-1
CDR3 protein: CASGSKEGTVSRIVEAFF
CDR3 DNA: TGTGCCAGCGGGTCGAAGGAGGGGACGGTGTCACGAATCGTTGAAGCTTTCTTT

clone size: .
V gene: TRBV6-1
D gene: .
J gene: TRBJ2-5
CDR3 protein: CASTRGVLQETQYF
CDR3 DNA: TGTGCCAGCACTCGCGGAGTCCTGCAAGAGACCCAGTACTTC

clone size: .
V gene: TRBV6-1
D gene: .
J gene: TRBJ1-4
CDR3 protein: CASSQRVVKLFF
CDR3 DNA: TGTGCCAGCAGTCAACGGGTAGTCAAACTGTTTTTT

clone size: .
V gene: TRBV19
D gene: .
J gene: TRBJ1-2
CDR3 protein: CASSIGWGQTNYGYTF
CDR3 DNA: TGTGCCAGTAGTATTGGGTGGGGACAAACTAACTATGGCTACACCTTC

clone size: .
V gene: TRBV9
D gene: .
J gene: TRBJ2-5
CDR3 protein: CASSVARGRGETQYF
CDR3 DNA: TGTGCCAGCAGCGTAGCTCGCGGGCGCGGAGAGACCCAGTACTTC

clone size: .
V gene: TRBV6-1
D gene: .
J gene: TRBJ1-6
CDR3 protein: CASTISSSYNSPLHF
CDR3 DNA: TGTGCCAGCACCATATCCAGCTCCTATAATTCACCCCTCCACTTT

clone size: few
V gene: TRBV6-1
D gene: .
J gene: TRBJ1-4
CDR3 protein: CASSLGGARDEKLFF
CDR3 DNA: TGTGCCAGCAGCCTGGGGGGGGCTAGGGATGAAAAACTGTTTTTT

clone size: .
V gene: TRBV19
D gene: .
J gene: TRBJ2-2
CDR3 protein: CASSIGLSLGELFF
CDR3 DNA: TGTGCCAGTAGTATAGGCCTATCGCTAGGGGAGCTGTTTTTT

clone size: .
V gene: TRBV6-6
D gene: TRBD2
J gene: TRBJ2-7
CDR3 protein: CASSYVAGVSYEQYF
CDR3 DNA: TGTGCCAGCAGTTACGTGGCGGGAGTGTCGTACGAGCAGTACTTC

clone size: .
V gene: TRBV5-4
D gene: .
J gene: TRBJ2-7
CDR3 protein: CASSFGENEQYF
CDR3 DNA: TGTGCCAGCAGCTTTGGGGAGAACGAGCAGTACTTC

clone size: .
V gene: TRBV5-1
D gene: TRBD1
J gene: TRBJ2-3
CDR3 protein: CASSLSPGGYTDTQYF
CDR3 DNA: TGCGCCAGCAGCTTAAGCCCAGGGGGTTACACAGATACGCAGTATTTT

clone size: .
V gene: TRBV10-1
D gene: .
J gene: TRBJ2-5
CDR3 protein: CASSESGVGGETQYF
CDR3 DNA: TGCGCCAGCAGTGAGTCGGGGGTAGGGGGAGAGACCCAGTACTTC

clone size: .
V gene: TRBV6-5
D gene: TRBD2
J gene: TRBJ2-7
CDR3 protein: CATEAGGASYEQYF
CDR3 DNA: TGTGCCACGGAAGCGGGAGGTGCCTCCTACGAGCAGTACTTC

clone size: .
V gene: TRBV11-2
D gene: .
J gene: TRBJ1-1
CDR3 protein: CASSLGGQLNTEAFF
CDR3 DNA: TGTGCCAGCAGCTTAGGTGGACAGCTGAACACTGAAGCTTTCTTT

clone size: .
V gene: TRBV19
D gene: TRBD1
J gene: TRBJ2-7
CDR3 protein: CASKPGQEYYEQYF
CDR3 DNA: TGTGCCAGTAAACCGGGACAGGAGTACTACGAGCAGTACTTC

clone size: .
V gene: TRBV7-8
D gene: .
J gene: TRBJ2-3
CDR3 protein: CASSLFRQESTDTQYF
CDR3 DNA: TGTGCCAGCAGCTTATTTCGACAGGAGAGCACAGATACGCAGTATTTT

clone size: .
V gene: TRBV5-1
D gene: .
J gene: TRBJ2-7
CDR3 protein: CASSLVEAGEQYF
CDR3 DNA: TGCGCCAGCAGCTTGGTCGAGGCCGGAGAGCAGTACTTC

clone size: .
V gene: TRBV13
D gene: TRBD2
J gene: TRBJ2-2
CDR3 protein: CASSSLAGLATGELFF
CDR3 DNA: TGTGCCAGCAGCTCTCTAGCGGGGCTAGCGACCGGGGAGCTGTTTTTT

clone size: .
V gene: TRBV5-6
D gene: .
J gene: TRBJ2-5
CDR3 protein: CASSLVGILRPETQYF
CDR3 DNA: TGTGCCAGCAGCTTGGTCGGGATTTTAAGGCCAGAGACCCAGTACTTC

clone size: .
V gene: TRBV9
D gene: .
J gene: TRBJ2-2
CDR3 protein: CASSPFGYTGELFF
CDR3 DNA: TGTGCCAGCAGCCCTTTCGGGTACACCGGGGAGCTGTTTTTT

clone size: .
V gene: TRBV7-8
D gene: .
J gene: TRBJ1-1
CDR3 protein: CASSLGGGEAFF
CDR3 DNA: TGTGCCAGCAGCTTAGGGGGAGGGGAAGCTTTCTTT

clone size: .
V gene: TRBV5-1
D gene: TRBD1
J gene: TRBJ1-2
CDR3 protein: CASSGGTGGAYGYTF
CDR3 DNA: TGCGCCAGCAGCGGGGGGACAGGGGGCGCCTATGGCTACACCTTC

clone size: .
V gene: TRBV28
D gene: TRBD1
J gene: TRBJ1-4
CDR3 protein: CASSLLGQVNEKLFF
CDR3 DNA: TGTGCCAGCAGTTTACTCGGACAGGTCAATGAAAAACTGTTTTTT

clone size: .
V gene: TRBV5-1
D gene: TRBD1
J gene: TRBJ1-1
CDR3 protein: CASSWDSLNTEAFF
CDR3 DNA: TGCGCCAGCAGCTGGGACAGTCTAAACACTGAAGCTTTCTTT

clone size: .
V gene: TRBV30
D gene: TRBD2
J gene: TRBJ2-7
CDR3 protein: CAWTPAGGPYEQYF
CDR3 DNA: TGTGCCTGGACCCCAGCGGGAGGCCCCTACGAGCAGTACTTC

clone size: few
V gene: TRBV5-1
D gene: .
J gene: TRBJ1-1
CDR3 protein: CASSLTTARRSAFF
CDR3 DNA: TGCGCCAGCAGCTTAACGACGGCCCGGAGAAGTGCTTTCTTT

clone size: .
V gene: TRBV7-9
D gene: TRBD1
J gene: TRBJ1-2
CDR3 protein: CASSLLLTGDTNYGYTF
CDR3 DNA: TGTGCCAGCAGCTTATTATTGACAGGGGATACGAACTATGGCTACACCTTC

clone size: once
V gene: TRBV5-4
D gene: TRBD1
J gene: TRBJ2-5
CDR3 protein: CASSYGTVQETQYF
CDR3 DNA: TGTGCCAGCAGCTACGGGACAGTACAAGAGACCCAGTACTTC

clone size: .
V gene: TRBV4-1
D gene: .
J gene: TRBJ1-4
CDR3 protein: CASSPSVGEKLFF
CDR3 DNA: TGCGCCAGCAGCCCTAGCGTGGGGGAGAAACTGTTTTTT

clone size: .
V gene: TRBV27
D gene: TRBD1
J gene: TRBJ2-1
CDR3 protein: CASSSNAGGASYNEQFF
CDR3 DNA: TGTGCCAGCAGTTCAAACGCAGGGGGCGCCTCCTACAATGAGCAGTTCTTC